This is a list of T cell receptor beta chains from one sample in a study of T cells in tumors after PD-1 blockade. The repertoire was sequenced with immunoSEQ multiplex PCR; TCRdb's copy has only in-frame clones and lacks some. Seen here are under 50,000 clones, roughly 84% observed once, and the top ten hold approximately 7.9%. Material: PBMCs, obtained before anti-PD-1 therapy. Receptor source: a human donor with advanced basal cell or squamous cell carcinoma (not recorded which). The CDR3 runs from the conserved cysteine through the conserved F or W. D genes are given only for firm matches. Rows may omit the clone size; those that give it use once, few, many or a size class.

TGTGCCAGTAGTCGACAGGGATTCTCTGGGGCCAACGTCCTGACTTTC | CASSRQGFSGANVLTF | TRBJ2-6 | TRBV19 | TRBD1 | .
TGTGCCAGCAGCTTGCCTAGGGGCTACGAGCAGTACTTC | CASSLPRGYEQYF | TRBJ2-7 | TRBV7-9 | . | once
TGTGCCAGCAGTTACTCCTCCGACCTGAACACTGAAGCTTTCTTT | CASSYSSDLNTEAFF | TRBJ1-1 | TRBV6-5 | . | .
TGTGCCAGCAGTTACGGAGACAGGGGTGGTGGAAACACCATATATTTT | CASSYGDRGGGNTIYF | TRBJ1-3 | TRBV6-6 | TRBD1 | .
TGTGCCAGCAGCCCTCCAGAGGCGGAGACCCAGTACTTC | CASSPPEAETQYF | TRBJ2-5 | TRBV12-3/TRBV12-4 | . | .
TGCAGCGTTGAGGACCGGCTAGCGACTACCGCAGATACGCAGTATTTT | CSVEDRLATTADTQYF | TRBJ2-3 | TRBV29-1 | . | .
TGTGCCAGCAGCGTAGGGGGCTCAGGGGGCCTGTATGGCTACACCTTC | CASSVGGSGGLYGYTF | TRBJ1-2 | TRBV9 | TRBD1 | .
TGTGCCAGCTCACCAGGGACAGGGGAATTAGAGACCCAGTACTTC | CASSPGTGELETQYF | TRBJ2-5 | TRBV18 | TRBD1 | .
TGTGCCAGCAGCTTAGTTGCACAGCTCTACGAGCAGTACTTC | CASSLVAQLYEQYF | TRBJ2-7 | TRBV7-2 | . | .
TGCGCCAGCAGCCAAGCCTTGGTGTCGGGTTCTGGGTCTGGGGCCAACGTCCTGACTTTC | CASSQALVSGSGSGANVLTF | TRBJ2-6 | TRBV4-1 | . | once
TGTGCCAGCAGCGAGAGCACCGGGGAGCTGTTTTTT | CASSESTGELFF | TRBJ2-2 | TRBV9 | . | .
TGTGCCAGCAGCTTGGGAGGGGACCACTATGGCTACACCTTC | CASSLGGDHYGYTF | TRBJ1-2 | TRBV5-5 | . | .
TGTGCCAGCGGGGGGTTGTTCAAGGGGATAAAGAACACTGAAGCTTTCTTT | CASGGLFKGIKNTEAFF | TRBJ1-1 | TRBV3-1/TRBV3-2 | . | .
TGTGCCAGCAGTTACAGTCAGATTGGAAACACCATATATTTT | CASSYSQIGNTIYF | TRBJ1-3 | TRBV6-5 | . | .
TGCGCCAGCAGCTTTGACAGGGGAGGCAATTCACCCCTCCACTTT | CASSFDRGGNSPLHF | TRBJ1-6 | TRBV5-1 | TRBD1 | few
TGTGCCAGCAGCTGGGGCGGGGCGGCGCGGACAGATACGCAGTATTTT | CASSWGGAARTDTQYF | TRBJ2-3 | TRBV5-4 | . | .
TGTGCCAGCAGTTATATCCGGTGGGTGGCAGGGGGCTCTTGGTTTGCAGATACGCAGTATTTT | CASSYIRWVAGGSWFADTQYF | TRBJ2-3 | TRBV6-9 | TRBD1 | .
TGTGCCAGCAGCTTTGGAGGGAACACTGAAGCTTTCTTT | CASSFGGNTEAFF | TRBJ1-1 | TRBV7-8 | . | .
TGTGCCAGCAGCTTAGCGGCTAGCGGGAGCCAAGATACGCAGTATTTT | CASSLAASGSQDTQYF | TRBJ2-3 | TRBV7-6 | TRBD2 | .
TGCGCCAGCAGCTTGCGGCAGGACCAAGCAGATACGCAGTATTTT | CASSLRQDQADTQYF | TRBJ2-3 | TRBV5-1 | . | .
TGTGCCAGCACCAATGGACGGCTCTATGGCTACACCTTC | CASTNGRLYGYTF | TRBJ1-2 | TRBV7-9 | . | .
TGTGCCAGCAGCTTCCAAGTGAGCACAGATACGCAGTATTTT | CASSFQVSTDTQYF | TRBJ2-3 | TRBV5-4 | . | .
TGTGCCAGCAGTTGGGGTCAGACTTTGAACACTGAAGCTTTCTTT | CASSWGQTLNTEAFF | TRBJ1-1 | TRBV6-5 | . | .
TGTGCCAGCAGCTCGCCGGGGGGCAATGAGCAGTTCTTC | CASSSPGGNEQFF | TRBJ2-1 | TRBV7-9 | TRBD2 | .
TGTGCCAGCTCCGAGGGGAGGGTACACGAGCAGTACTTC | CASSEGRVHEQYF | TRBJ2-7 | TRBV18 | TRBD2 | .
TGTGCCACCAGCAGAGATGGGGCATCCGGAAACACCATATATTTT | CATSRDGASGNTIYF | TRBJ1-3 | TRBV15 | . | .
TGTGCCAGCAGCCAAGATCCACTGAACTCTGGAAACACCATATATTTT | CASSQDPLNSGNTIYF | TRBJ1-3 | TRBV14 | . | .
TGTGCCAGCAGCTTAGAAGGGGCGGACTCCTACGAGCAGTACTTC | CASSLEGADSYEQYF | TRBJ2-7 | TRBV7-8 | . | .
TGTGCCAGCAGTTCGGTCGGCGACATTCAGTACTTC | CASSSVGDIQYF | TRBJ2-4 | TRBV28 | . | .
TGTGCCAGTAGTAGCCAGGGAGGCACCTATGGCTACACCTTC | CASSSQGGTYGYTF | TRBJ1-2 | TRBV19 | . | .
TGTGCCAGCAGCTCTGGGTGGCAGGGCTTCACTGAAGCTTTCTTT | CASSSGWQGFTEAFF | TRBJ1-1 | TRBV5-5 | . | few
TGTGCCAGCAGCTGGCGCGGACTAGCTGGAGAGAATGAGCAGTTCTTC | CASSWRGLAGENEQFF | TRBJ2-1 | TRBV11-3 | TRBD2 | .
TGTGCCAGCAGTTACGGAGGTCGGGGAGAAGAGCAGTTCTTC | CASSYGGRGEEQFF | TRBJ2-1 | TRBV6-6 | . | few
TGTGCCAGCAGTTTAAGCGCCTTTACAGGGGGGGCCTACGAGCAGTACTTC | CASSLSAFTGGAYEQYF | TRBJ2-7 | TRBV27 | . | .
TGTGCCAGCTCAGCAGACAGGGGATTTACCGGGGAGCTGTTTTTT | CASSADRGFTGELFF | TRBJ2-2 | TRBV18 | TRBD1 | .
TGTGCCAGCTCCGAAGCGGCTTACGAGCAGTACTTC | CASSEAAYEQYF | TRBJ2-7 | TRBV3-1/TRBV3-2 | . | .
TGTGCCAGCAGTTACTCTTACGGGGAAAAACTGTTTTTT | CASSYSYGEKLFF | TRBJ1-4 | TRBV6-5 | . | .
TGCGCCAGCAGCTCGGTGCCGGGGGCAGGAACTGAAGCTTTCTTT | CASSSVPGAGTEAFF | TRBJ1-1 | TRBV5-1 | . | .
TGTGCCAGCAGCTTAGTCGAAGGGTCTAGGGAGCAGTACTTC | CASSLVEGSREQYF | TRBJ2-7 | TRBV7-2 | . | .
TGCAGCACCCAGCGGGGGACCACGGTGGGCACTGAGCAGTTCTTC | CSTQRGTTVGTEQFF | TRBJ2-1 | TRBV29-1 | TRBD2 | .
TGTGCCAGCAGCCAAGTTTCTAGCGGGAAACGCTATCACTACGAGCAGTACTTC | CASSQVSSGKRYHYEQYF | TRBJ2-7 | TRBV14 | TRBD2 | once
TGTGCCAGCAGCTTAGGACTAGCGGGACGTCGGGATACGCAGTATTTT | CASSLGLAGRRDTQYF | TRBJ2-3 | TRBV7-9 | TRBD2 | .
TGTGCCAGCAGCGCAGGACAGGGGTATAGTAGCAATCAGCCCCAGCATTTT | CASSAGQGYSSNQPQHF | TRBJ1-5 | TRBV2 | TRBD1 | once
TGTGCCATCAGTGAAGGGTATGGACAGGGGGCTAACTATGGCTACACCTTC | CAISEGYGQGANYGYTF | TRBJ1-2 | TRBV10-3 | TRBD1 | .
TGTGCCAGCAGCTTAGGGGAAGGGACCCCCACAGATACGCAGTATTTT | CASSLGEGTPTDTQYF | TRBJ2-3 | TRBV7-9 | . | .
TGCGCCAGCAGCTTAAGGGATGGCTACACCTTC | CASSLRDGYTF | TRBJ1-2 | TRBV5-1 | . | .
TGTGCCAGCAGTTTGGTCTGGGAGCTGTTTTTT | CASSLVWELFF | TRBJ2-2 | TRBV12-3/TRBV12-4 | . | .
TGTGCCAGCAGCCCCGACAGGGGCACTGAAGCTTTCTTT | CASSPDRGTEAFF | TRBJ1-1 | TRBV16 | TRBD1 | .
TGTGCCAGCAGTCTGGACAGGGTAATGAACACTGAAGCTTTCTTT | CASSLDRVMNTEAFF | TRBJ1-1 | TRBV27 | TRBD1 | .
TGCGCCAGCACCTGGGGAGCGGGAGGAGAGACCCAGTACTTC | CASTWGAGGETQYF | TRBJ2-5 | TRBV5-1 | TRBD2 | once
TGTGCCAGCAGCTCCTCAACCGTTAACTACGAGCAGTACTTC | CASSSSTVNYEQYF | TRBJ2-7 | TRBV11-1 | . | .
TGTGCCAGCAGCCAAGATCCAGGTAATGAAGCTTTCTTT | CASSQDPGNEAFF | TRBJ1-1 | TRBV3-1/TRBV3-2 | . | .
TGTGCCAGCAGCTTATACAAGAGCTCCTACAATGAGCAGTTCTTC | CASSLYKSSYNEQFF | TRBJ2-1 | TRBV7-7 | . | .
TGTGCCAGCAGCTTAGAGGATTTTAACTATGGCTACACCTTC | CASSLEDFNYGYTF | TRBJ1-2 | TRBV7-9 | . | .
TGTGCCAGCAGTTTACGAAGTGGGGGGCCGGTTCATCAGCCCCAGCATTTT | CASSLRSGGPVHQPQHF | TRBJ1-5 | TRBV27 | . | .
TGCGCCAGCGGTTTAAAACAGGATGAGCAGTACTTC | CASGLKQDEQYF | TRBJ2-7 | TRBV5-1 | . | .
TGTGCCAGTAGTATAGATGGGGGACTACCGTTCTCCGGTGATACGCAGTATTTT | CASSIDGGLPFSGDTQYF | TRBJ2-3 | TRBV19 | TRBD2 | once
TGCGCCAGCAGCTTTCTAGCGGGGAGCACAGATACGCAGTATTTT | CASSFLAGSTDTQYF | TRBJ2-3 | TRBV5-1 | TRBD2 | .
TGTGCCAGCTCACGGACAAAGAACACCGGGGAGCTGTTTTTT | CASSRTKNTGELFF | TRBJ2-2 | TRBV18 | . | .